This entry lists 29 T cell receptor beta chains sequenced from one sample in a study of regulatory T cells in long-lasting Graves disease. Arm-PCR of CDR3 regions and iRepertoire HTBI primers were used to build TCR beta libraries. TCRdb reanalysed the multiplex PCR reads using MiXCR and keeps one entry per CDR3 protein. The table lists 400,000 to 450,000 distinct CDR3 sequences, about 25% of them singletons. Time point meaning: persistent/refractory GD, antithyroid drugs over 5 years with positive TRAb. There was RNA extracted from PBMCs, and the TCR library was made from it. This specimen consisted of peripheral blood mononuclear cells (PBMCs), obtained when the disease was refractory, from a patient treated with antithyroid drugs. The receptors were gathered from a female donor with Graves disease.

This clonotype was counted at least ten times. The junction and the germline gene differ at one end; a read error may be behind it. The genes are TRBV7-2 and TRBJ2-2; 8 nucleotides match TRBD2. The CDR3 covers 16 residues. Germline lookup yields CDR1 SGHTA and CDR2 FQGNSA. In DNA, the CDR3 is TGTGCCAGCAGCACAACTAGCGGAGTCAACACCGGAGAGCTGTTTTTT. Its translation: CASSTTSGVNTGELFF.

The table lists this clonotype with many counts. In nucleotides, the CDR3 is TGTGCCAGCACGGCAGGATTCTATGGCTACACCTTC. This gives the protein CASTAGFYGYTF. V usage is TRBV12-3 or TRBV12-4 and J usage is TRBJ1-2; D not resolved. CDR3 length: 12 amino acids. With 7 bases removed from V and 4 bases from J, the gap between germline ends came to 10 bases.

This clonotype was counted between two and nine times. The chain links TRBV12-3 or TRBV12-4 to TRBJ2-5, with 10 nucleotides matching TRBD2. The CDR3 has 16 residues. Unmatched junction bases numbered 7, after V lost 2 bases and J lost 4 bases. For the CDR3, the DNA is TGTGCCAGCAGTTTATCGGGACTAGCGTCTCGAGAGACCCAGTACTTC. It yields the protein CASSLSGLASRETQYF.

The chain links TRBV2 to TRBJ1-2, with 8 bases aligning to TRBD1. V lost 5 bases to trimming and J lost 10 bases; unmatched junction nucleotides: 9. CDR1 SNHLY and CDR2 FYNNEI come from the germline V gene. The CDR3 has 13 amino acids. CDR3 region: CASSTDRGAFYTF. CDR3 sequence (DNA): TGTGCCAGCAGTACCGACAGGGGAGCATTCTACACCTTC. Drawing the rest from reference TRBV2 and TRBJ1-2, the complete variable domain is EPEVTQTPSHQVTQMGQEVILRCVPISNHLYFYWYRQILGQKVEFLVSFYNNEISEKSEIFDDQFSVERPDGSNFTLKIRSTKLEDSAMYFCASSTDRGAFYTFGSGTRLTVV.

J is TRBJ1-5 and V is TRBV24-1, with a tentative D call TRBD1 (5 bases). Germline CDR1 is KGHDR and CDR2 is SFDVKD. The ends were cut back, 5 bases at V and 1 base at J, with 14 bases in the middle. The CDR3 is 16 residues long. The CDR3 nucleotides read TGTGCCACCAGTGTTCCTGAGGCAGGGAGCAATCAGCCCCAGCATTTT. Encoded protein: CATSVPEAGSNQPQHF.

This chain connects TRBV9 to TRBJ2-7, with D perhaps matching TRBD1 or TRBD2 (5 bases each). The CDR3 spans 14 residues. Trimming left V 4 bases short and J 6 bases short, with 17 bases between. Germline CDR1 SGDLS, CDR2 YYNGEE. In DNA, the CDR3 is TGTGCCAGCAGCCTAGTCCCCGACAGCGGCGAGCAGTACTTC. Its translation: CASSLVPDSGEQYF.

The chain combines TRBV20-1 with TRBJ1-6; D unclear. V lost 0 bases and J lost 9, with 9 bases in between. The germline gives CDR1 DFQATT, CDR2 SNEGSKA (reference sequence). The CDR3 contains 13 residues. The CDR3 sequence: CSARDYRVSPLHF. For the CDR3, the DNA is TGCAGTGCTAGAGATTATCGGGTTTCACCCCTCCACTTT.

This clonotype has ten or more counts. The chain carries TRBV12-3 or TRBV12-4 and TRBJ2-7, with 8 bases aligning to TRBD2. Germline trimming cut 6 bases from V and 1 base from J; bases unmatched to any gene: 5. The CDR3 covers 14 residues. The CDR3 loop reads CASSQAGASYEQYF. CDR3 in DNA: TGTGCCAGCAGCCAAGCGGGAGCTTCCTACGAGCAGTACTTC.

In this sample, this clonotype turned up a few times. This rearrangement joins TRBV7-9 to TRBJ2-5; D might be TRBD2 (6 bases). Trimming removed 5 bases at V and 4 bases at J, with 17 bases between. CDR3 length: 15 amino acids. In germline, CDR1 is SEHNR, CDR2 FQNEAQ (reference sequence). CDR3 amino acids: CASSTSTGAGETQYF. CDR3 bases: TGTGCCAGCAGCACCAGCACTGGAGCGGGAGAGACCCAGTACTTC.

This clonotype was observed a few times. The rearrangement joins TRBV29-1 to TRBJ1-6; tentative D call: TRBD1 (5 bases). The ends were cut back, 6 bases at V and 5 bases at J, with 14 bases in the middle. The CDR3 runs 14 residues. The V gene's germline CDR1 is SQVTM and CDR2 ANQGSEA. CDR3: CSVKGPGDNSPLHF. In DNA, the CDR3 is TGCAGCGTCAAGGGGCCAGGAGATAATTCACCCCTCCACTTT.

This clonotype was picked up many times. V and J are TRBV2 and TRBJ1-1; maybe TRBD1 (5 bases). The CDR3 sequence is 13 residues long. V shed 6 bases and J shed 1 base, with 9 bases lying between them. Germline CDR1 and CDR2: SNHLY and FYNNEI. For the CDR3, the DNA is TGTGCCAGCAGGGTGACAGCGAACACTGAAGCTTTCTTT. As protein: CASRVTANTEAFF.

The chain carries TRBV4-2 and TRBJ1-5, with D uncertain. CDR3 length: 14 residues. CDR1 and CDR2 (germline): LGHNA, YNFKEQ. Trimming took 2 bases from V and 5 from J, leaving 10 bases between them. The CDR3 coding sequence is TGTGCCAGCAGCCAATGGAGCCTAGATCAGCCCCAGCATTTT. This encodes CASSQWSLDQPQHF.

This clonotype occurred many times. The rearrangement links TRBV15 to TRBJ2-5; 13 bases are a match to TRBD2. J was trimmed by 4 bases and V by 5 bases; bases with no gene match: 1. Germline V gives CDR1 LNHNV, CDR2 YYDKDF (reference sequence). The CDR3 has 14 residues. CDR3 nucleotide sequence: TGTGCCACCAGCCGGACTAGCGGGGGAGAGACCCAGTACTTC. Translating gives CATSRTSGGETQYF.

The rearrangement uses TRBV7-9 and TRBJ1-2; 7 bases agree with TRBD1. The CDR3 length is 15 residues. V was clipped by 3 bases and J by 6 bases; unmatched bases: 10. Germline assignment: CDR1 SEHNR and CDR2 FQNEAQ (reference sequence). The CDR3: CASSLDRPDVDGYTF. In nucleotides, the CDR3 is TGTGCCAGCAGCTTGGACAGGCCTGACGTGGATGGCTACACCTTC.

The table lists this clonotype with a few counts. The chain carries TRBV11-1 and TRBJ1-1; perhaps TRBD1 as D (5 bases). The CDR3 consists of 13 residues. V lost 3 bases to trimming and J lost 7 bases, with 12 bases between them. Germline V CDR1 and CDR2: SGHAT, FQDESV (reference sequence). In DNA, the CDR3 is TGTGCCAGCAGCTTGACGGGGCCAAGTGAAGCTTTCTTT. Translated: CASSLTGPSEAFF.

V gene TRBV20-1 combines with J gene TRBJ1-2; D call uncertain. The CDR3 has 11 amino acids. The germline V gene encodes CDR1 DFQATT and CDR2 SNEGSKA (reference sequence). The ends were cut back, 6 bases at V and 2 bases at J, with 7 bases in the middle. The CDR3 region is CSAHDNYGYTF. In nucleotides, the CDR3 is TGCAGTGCCCACGACAACTATGGCTACACCTTC.

The chain combines TRBV6-1 with TRBJ2-7; D remains ambiguous. Germline-derived CDR1 and CDR2 are MNHNS and SASEGT. This CDR3 comprises 13 residues. Deletions cut 4 bases from V and 6 bases from J, with 13 bases between. CDR3 in amino acids: CASSAEPLIEQYF. The DNA for the CDR3 is TGTGCCAGCAGTGCGGAACCATTAATCGAGCAGTACTTC.

This clonotype was seen at least ten times. The chain couples TRBV12-3 or TRBV12-4 to TRBJ1-4; D not resolved. The germline V and J ends were trimmed by 6 bases and 6 bases, with 17 bases remaining between them. This CDR3 has 15 amino acids. Written as DNA, the CDR3 is TGTGCCAGCAGGGTCCTCGGGCAGCACCATGAAAAACTGTTTTTT. Its translation: CASRVLGQHHEKLFF.

This clonotype was observed at least ten times. The V call is TRBV27, the J call TRBJ1-6; D might be TRBD1 (6 bases). Between the trimmed V and J ends, which lost 2 bases and 10 bases, there was a span of 15 bases. CDR1 and CDR2 (germline): MNHEY, SMNVEV (reference sequence). The CDR3 sequence is 15 residues long. CDR3 amino acids: CASSLAHRVSSPLHF. CDR3 nucleotide sequence: TGTGCCAGCAGTTTAGCCCACAGGGTGAGCTCACCCCTCCACTTT.

The chain has TRBV5-5 and TRBJ2-2; the D is unclear. The CDR3 spans 16 residues. V was clipped by 1 base and J by 2 bases, with 12 bases between them. Germline values: CDR1 SGHKS, CDR2 YYEKEE (reference sequence). CDR3: CASSLHLPANTGELFF. The DNA of the CDR3 is TGTGCCAGCAGCTTGCATCTGCCAGCTAACACCGGGGAGCTGTTTTTT.

This clonotype was counted many times. The chain joins TRBV30 to TRBJ1-2; D might be TRBD1 (6 bases). The germline V gene has CDR1 GTSNPN and CDR2 SVGIG (reference sequence). V was trimmed by 3 bases and J by 8 bases, leaving 19 bases between them. CDR3 length equals 14 residues. The CDR3 sequence is CAWRRQAAVPGYTF. For the CDR3, the DNA is TGTGCCTGGAGGAGACAGGCGGCTGTTCCGGGCTACACCTTC.

A word on this clonotype: This sequence may be a read error, since a much larger clone differs from it by one base. The rearrangement joins TRBV2 to TRBJ2-7; 7 bases match TRBD2. The CDR3 runs to 18 residues. V gave up 3 bases and J gave up 4 bases; unmatched junction bases: 18. CDR1 and CDR2 from the germline V gene are SNHLY and FYNNEI. CDR3 in amino acids: CASSDPGGAREGSYEQYF. Written as DNA, the CDR3 is TGTGCCAGCAGTGATCCAGGCGGGGCCAGGGAGGGTTCTTACGAGCAGTACTTC. The complete variable domain, with remaining parts taken from reference TRBV2 and TRBJ2-7, reads EPEVTQTPSHQVTQMGQEVILRCVPISNHLYFYWYRQILGQKVEFLVSFYNNEISEKSEIFDDQFSVERPDGSNFTLKIRSTKLEDSAMYFCASSDPGGAREGSYEQYFGPGTRLTVT.

This clonotype was picked up a small number of times. The rearrangement uses TRBV5-6 and TRBJ2-7; weak D call: TRBD2 (6 bases). Germline CDR1 SGHDT, CDR2 YYEEEE. V was trimmed by 1 base and J by 2 bases, leaving 13 bases between them. The CDR3 runs 15 residues. As DNA, the CDR3 is TGTGCCAGCAGCTTGTGGTTTGCGGGGCCCTACGAGCAGTACTTC. It codes for CASSLWFAGPYEQYF. The full variable domain, rest sourced from reference TRBV5-6 and TRBJ2-7, is DAGVTQSPTHLIKTRGQQVTLRCSPKSGHDTVSWYQQALGQGPQFIFQYYEEEERQRGNFPDRFSGHQFPNYSSELNVNALLLGDSALYLCASSLWFAGPYEQYFGPGTRLTVT.

The chain has TRBV3-1 and TRBJ2-7, with TRBD2 matching over 14 bases. This CDR3 spans 17 amino acids. V dropped 4 bases and J dropped 1; count of bases not matched to a gene: 6. The germline gives CDR1 LGHDT, CDR2 YNNKEL (reference sequence). CDR3 DNA sequence: TGTGCCAGCAGCCTGGGACTAGCGGGAGTACGGTCCTACGAGCAGTACTTC. Translating it yields CASSLGLAGVRSYEQYF.

This clonotype was seen only a few times. V and J are TRBV5-1 and TRBJ2-7; the D is unclear. Per germline, CDR1 SGHRS and CDR2 YFSETQ. The CDR3 consists of 14 residues. Trimming removed 1 base at V and 2 bases at J, with 10 bases between. In DNA form, the CDR3 reads TGCGCCAGCAGCTTGTTAGGGAATACCTACGAGCAGTACTTC. Protein: CASSLLGNTYEQYF.

This clonotype showed up just a few times. The genes are TRBV6-1 and TRBJ1-2; 8 nucleotides align to TRBD1. V dropped 6 bases and J dropped 7; count of bases not matched to a gene: 10. This CDR3 contains 14 residues. Per germline, CDR1 MNHNS and CDR2 SASEGT. The DNA for the CDR3 is TGTGCCAGCAGACAACAGGGGGTTGAAGGTGGCTACACCTTC. Its translation is CASRQQGVEGGYTF.

J is TRBJ1-1 and V is TRBV10-3; the D is unclear. This CDR3 region has 14 residues. Germline loops: CDR1 ENHRY, CDR2 SYGVKD. With 3 bases removed from V and 0 bases from J, the gap between germline ends came to 8 bases. CDR3 bases: TGTGCCATCAGTGAACAGTTCATGAACACTGAAGCTTTCTTT. Protein sequence: CAISEQFMNTEAFF.

This clonotype was seen more than once but under ten times. The V and J genes are TRBV14 and TRBJ2-7, with D unclear. Germline loops: CDR1 SGHDN, CDR2 FVKESK. The CDR3 covers 11 residues. The germline V and J ends were trimmed by 0 bases and 5 bases, with 2 bases remaining between them. In nucleotides, the CDR3 is TGTGCCAGCAGCCAAGAACACGAGCAGTACTTC. The encoded protein is CASSQEHEQYF.

The table lists this clonotype with many counts. V usage is TRBV2 and J usage is TRBJ1-1; the D gene is possibly TRBD1 (6 bases). The CDR3 spans 14 residues. The V gene lost 6 bases and the J gene lost 1 base, with 12 bases spanning the gap. CDR1 is SNHLY, CDR2 FYNNEI, per germline. The CDR3 reads CASSYGQRNTEAFF. The CDR3 bases are TGTGCCAGCAGCTACGGACAGCGGAACACTGAAGCTTTCTTT.